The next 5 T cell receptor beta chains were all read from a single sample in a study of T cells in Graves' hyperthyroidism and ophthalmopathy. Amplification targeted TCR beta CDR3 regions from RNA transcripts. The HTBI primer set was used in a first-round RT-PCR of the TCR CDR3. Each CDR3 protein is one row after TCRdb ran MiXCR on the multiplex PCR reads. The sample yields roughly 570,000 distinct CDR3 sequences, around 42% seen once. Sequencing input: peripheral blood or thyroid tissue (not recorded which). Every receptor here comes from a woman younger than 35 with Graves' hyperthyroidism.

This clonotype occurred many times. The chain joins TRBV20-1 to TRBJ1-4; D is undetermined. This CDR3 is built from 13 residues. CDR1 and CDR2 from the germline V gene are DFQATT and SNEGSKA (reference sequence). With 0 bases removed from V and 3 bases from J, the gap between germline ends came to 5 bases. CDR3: CSAREGSNEKLFF. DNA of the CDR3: TGCAGTGCTAGAGAAGGATCTAATGAAAAACTGTTTTTT.

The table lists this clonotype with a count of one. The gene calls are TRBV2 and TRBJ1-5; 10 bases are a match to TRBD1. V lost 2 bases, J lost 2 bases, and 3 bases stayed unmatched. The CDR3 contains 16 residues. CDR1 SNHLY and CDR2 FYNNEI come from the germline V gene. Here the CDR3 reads CASSELTGGGNQPQHF. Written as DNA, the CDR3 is TGTGCCAGCAGTGAACTGACAGGGGGCGGCAATCAGCCCCAGCATTTT. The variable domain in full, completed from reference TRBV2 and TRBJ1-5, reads EPEVTQTPSHQVTQMGQEVILRCVPISNHLYFYWYRQILGQKVEFLVSFYNNEISEKSEIFDDQFSVERPDGSNFTLKIRSTKLEDSAMYFCASSELTGGGNQPQHFGDGTRLSIL.

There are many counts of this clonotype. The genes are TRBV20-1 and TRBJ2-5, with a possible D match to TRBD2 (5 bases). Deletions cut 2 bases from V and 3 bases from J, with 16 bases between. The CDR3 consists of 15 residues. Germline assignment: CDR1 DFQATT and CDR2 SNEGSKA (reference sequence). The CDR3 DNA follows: TGCAGTGCTAGACCCGGGGTTAGGGCAGAAGAGACCCAGTACTTC. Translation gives CSARPGVRAEETQYF.

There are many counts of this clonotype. In nucleotides, the CDR3 is TGTGCCAGCAGCTCCGGGGGACTAGCTTACGAGCAGTACTTC. It specifies CASSSGGLAYEQYF. The rearrangement joins TRBV7-9 to TRBJ2-7; 9 nucleotides match TRBD2. Germline values: CDR1 SEHNR, CDR2 FQNEAQ (reference sequence). J lost 4 bases, V lost 4 bases, and 5 bases had no gene match. CDR3 size: 14 residues.

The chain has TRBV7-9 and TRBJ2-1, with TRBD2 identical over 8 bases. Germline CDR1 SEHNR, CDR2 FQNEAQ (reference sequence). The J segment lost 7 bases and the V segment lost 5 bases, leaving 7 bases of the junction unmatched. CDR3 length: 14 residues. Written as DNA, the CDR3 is TGTGCCAGCAGCCCTGTCGTAGCGGGAAATGAGCAGTTCTTC. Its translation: CASSPVVAGNEQFF.